What follows describes a single T cell receptor (beta chain). In this sample, this clone turned up a few times. This receptor's antigen is unknown. No quality values exist for individual bases; no much larger clone is one base distant. From a lookup of the germline V gene, CDR1 and CDR2 are MDHEN and SYDVKM. The CDR3 holds 17 amino acids from the cysteine to the phenylalanine. CDR3 DNA is the only sequence kept; it has 51 bases, read in frame from the first base. The V end gives up 2 bases and the J end 1 base, leaving 11 bases in the junction not matched to a gene. This specimen comes from a study of blood T cell repertoires in COVID-19 (TCRdb year 2020). Regarding the research as a whole: The collaborator samples originated in the United States, Italy and Spain and spanned the acute and convalescent phases of COVID-19. The material from the prospective study consisted of cDNA or gDNA derived from T cells, B-cell-depleted T cells, or PBMCs. Subjects who had been exposed to COVID-19, were actively infected with it, or had recovered from it provided the deeply sampled blood TCRbeta repertoires that made up the dataset. A freely available public database, intended as a resource for researchers studying the immune response to SARS-CoV-2, is where the repertoires were released. The samples were drawn from two sources: the first 160 participants of the ongoing ImmuneRACE study, and 1,000 to 1,500 subjects contributed by 6 global collaborators. The sample metadata nearly always contained a de-identified subject ID, COVID-19 status, age in years and sex. Where HLA class I and class II types were available, the types were taken from metadata supplied by the sample provider, not from assay-based typing. Points the paper makes about the study in general: The quantity of clinical and demographic metadata differed by source and by participant and was supplied without curation.

In the prospective study, participants were roughly 18 to 95 years old, resided in about 25 geographic areas of the United States, and were enrolled through a virtual design. To assign participants to cohorts, the prospective study relied on clinical history that participants themselves reported in a screening survey and a study questionnaire. Recovered participants in ImmuneRACE Cohort 3 were defined by two consecutive negative NP/OP PCR tests, clearance by a healthcare professional, or resolution of symptoms. Mobile phlebotomists in the prospective study collected whole blood, serum and a nasopharyngeal or oropharyngeal swab from every participant. Additional blood draws and questionnaires over an approximately 2-month period could optionally be provided by prospective study participants. Prospective study blood samples were shipped either frozen or at room temperature before DNA extraction.

The immunoSEQ Assay, a bias-controlled multiplex PCR, was used to amplify TCRbeta CDR3 regions from genomic DNA. In the authors' own workflow: The number of nucleated cells in each sample was estimated from the amplification of reference gene primers within the assay. To quantify the absolute abundance of each unique TCRbeta CDR3 rearrangement, sequence reads were collapsed and filtered. For each sample, productive Simpson clonality was calculated as the square root of Simpson's diversity index across productive rearrangements. Imported from immuneACCESS, the table was reduced by TCRdb to in-frame sequences with V and J called. These copies leave out some clones; in studies compared against another copy, an unresolved V gene accounts for under half, and the cause of the remainder is not known. The DNA was the basis for D and trimming; V, J and clone size are from that table. Present in this sample are about 250,000 clones, 65% to 90% of which were seen just once. Of the sample, around 1.7% falls within the top ten clones.

The chain uses TRBV28 and TRBJ2-7, with 7 middle bases fitting TRBD2. Sequencing used PBMCs or T cells enriched from blood (not recorded which). The source of this sequence is a man aged 40-55 years who had recovered from COVID-19. The DNA sequence reads TGTGCCAGCAGTTTAGGTACCGGGGGGTTTAAATCCTACGAGCAGTACTTC. Translated, it gives CASSLGTGGFKSYEQYF.